The clone carrying this TCR beta chain showed up just a few times. The antigen is undetermined. TCRdb re-called the RACE reads through MiXCR, storing one row per CDR3 protein. The profile covers more than 80,000 distinct CDR3 sequences, with 11% appearing a single time and around 3.6% taken by the ten largest. The data were obtained in a study of human T cells and chemical hapten exposure. Time point given: patch test 3, about 24 weeks after DPC sensitization. Treatment meaning: therapeutic diphenylcyclopropenone sensitization with weekly scalp DPC. Blood collection took place prior to placing each patch test. Study-wide results and caveats: Controls had significantly fewer large CDR3 similarity clusters than were formed by expanded TCRs.

The germline V and J ends were trimmed by 2 bases and 13 bases, with 18 bases remaining between them. This CDR3 spans 14 amino acids. Germline V lookup: CDR1 SGHVS, CDR2 FQNEAQ. The specimen comprised whole blood, sampled in connection with sensitization to the hapten diphenylcyclopropenone (DPC). The chain links TRBV7-8 to TRBJ2-1; D might be TRBD2 (6 bases). The source of this sequence is a woman in her 50s with alopecia areata. Some clones in this sample may be carry-over from other donors' samples. CDR3 bases: TGTGCCAGCAGCTTAACCCCAGACGGGGGATTCCAGTTCTTC. It encodes CASSLTPDGGFQFF.